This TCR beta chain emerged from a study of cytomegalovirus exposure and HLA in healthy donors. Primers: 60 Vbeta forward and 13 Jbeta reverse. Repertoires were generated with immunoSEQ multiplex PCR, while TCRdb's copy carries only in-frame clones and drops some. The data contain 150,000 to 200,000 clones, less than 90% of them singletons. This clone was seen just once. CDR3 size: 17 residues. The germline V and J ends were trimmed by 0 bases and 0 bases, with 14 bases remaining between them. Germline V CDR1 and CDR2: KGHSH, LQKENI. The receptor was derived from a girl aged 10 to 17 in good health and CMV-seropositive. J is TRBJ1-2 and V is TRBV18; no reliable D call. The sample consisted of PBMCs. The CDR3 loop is CASSPPNWQKANYGYTF. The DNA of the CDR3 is TGTGCCAGCTCACCACCGAATTGGCAGAAAGCTAACTATGGCTACACCTTC.